The present entry profiles one TCR beta chain with its context. Assay: immunoSEQ multiplex PCR; the TCRdb copy retains only in-frame clones and omits some. This table holds about 59,000 clones, around 95% found once. This specimen comes from a study of technical replicates of blood from several donors. V lost 5 bases, J lost 0 bases, and 4 bases stayed unmatched. The CDR3 spans 15 residues. The V gene's germline CDR1 is SGHTA and CDR2 FQGTGA. Sequenced material: PBMCs. The receptor comes from a human donor in good health. Some clones in this sample may be carry-over from other donors' samples. This sequence joins TRBV7-3 and TRBJ2-5, with 9 bases fitting TRBD2. The CDR3 bases are TGTGCCAGCAGCCCGACTAGCGGATACCAAGAGACCCAGTACTTC. It yields the protein CASSPTSGYQETQYF.